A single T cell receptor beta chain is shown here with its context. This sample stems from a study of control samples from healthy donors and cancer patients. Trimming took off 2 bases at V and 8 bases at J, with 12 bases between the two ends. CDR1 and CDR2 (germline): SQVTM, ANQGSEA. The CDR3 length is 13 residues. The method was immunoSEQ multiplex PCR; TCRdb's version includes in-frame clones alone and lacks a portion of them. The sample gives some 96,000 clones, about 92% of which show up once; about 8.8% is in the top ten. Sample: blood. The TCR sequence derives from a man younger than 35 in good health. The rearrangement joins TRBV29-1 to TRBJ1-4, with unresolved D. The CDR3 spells CSVERSGGEKLFF. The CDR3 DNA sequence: TGCAGCGTTGAACGGAGCGGTGGAGAAAAACTGTTTTTT.